These 18 T cell receptor beta chains were sequenced from one sample in a study of blood T cells in healthy people across ages. Sample-barcoded 5' priming and a J-beta primer mix drove a second PCR of roughly 6 to 12 cycles. MiXCR was run by TCRdb on the 5' RACE reads, yielding one entry per CDR3 protein. This sample has nearly 800,000 distinct CDR3 sequences, with roughly 50% found just once. Material: blood. These receptors originate from a man aged 35 to 55 in good health.

CDR3 loop: CASTLPRTSGGPNQETQYF. The CDR3 DNA follows: TGTGCCAGCACCTTACCTCGGACTAGCGGGGGGCCTAACCAAGAGACCCAGTACTTC. J is TRBJ2-5 and V is TRBV14; 14 bases are shared with TRBD2. Unmatched junction bases numbered 13, after V lost 7 bases and J lost 0 bases. There are 19 residues in the CDR3. In germline, CDR1 is SGHDN, CDR2 FVKESK.

This clonotype appeared a few times. The rearrangement joins TRBV10-3 to TRBJ2-7; 8 bases line up with TRBD1. This CDR3 region has 17 residues. In germline, CDR1 is ENHRY, CDR2 SYGVKD. V was clipped by 3 bases and J by 7 bases; unmatched bases: 17. The CDR3 sequence is CAISEGTGHVGGGEQYF. As DNA, the CDR3 is TGTGCCATCAGTGAAGGGACAGGTCATGTCGGAGGTGGGGAGCAGTACTTC.

The DNA of the CDR3 is TGTGCCAGCAAAGGGACAGGGGGCAATCAGCCCCAGCATTTT. Translation gives CASKGTGGNQPQHF. V is TRBV27 and J is TRBJ1-5, with TRBD1 identical over 10 bases. CDR1 and CDR2 (germline): MNHEY, SMNVEV (reference sequence). This CDR3 comprises 14 residues. V trimming: 7 bases; J trimming: 2 bases; junction bases outside the gene matches: 2.

This clonotype was detected only a few times. The chain links TRBV5-1 to TRBJ2-2; possible D gene TRBD2, 6 bases. The CDR3 is 16 amino acids. V dropped 0 bases and J dropped 1 base, with 10 bases sitting between them. Germline lookup yields CDR1 SGHRS and CDR2 YFSETQ. Written as DNA, the CDR3 is TGCGCCAGCAGCTTGGGACCGCGGGGGAACACCGGGGAGCTGTTTTTT. It codes for CASSLGPRGNTGELFF.

The V call is TRBV29-1, the J call TRBJ2-1; D gene uncertain. This CDR3 is built from 14 residues. Germline V gene lookup returns CDR1 SQVTM and CDR2 ANQGSEA. The V end lost 3 bases, the J end lost 6 bases, and 15 bases lay between the germline ends. The CDR3 spells CSVDPAPLSNEQFF. CDR3 nucleotides: TGCAGCGTTGACCCGGCCCCCCTCAGCAATGAGCAGTTCTTC.

V is TRBV7-3 and J is TRBJ2-3; 7 positions agree with TRBD2. V dropped 2 bases and J dropped 0; count of bases not matched to a gene: 14. This CDR3 comprises 19 residues. Germline CDR1 and CDR2: SGHTA and FQGTGA. CDR3 in amino acids: CASSLSAGEPTSSTDTQYF. DNA of the CDR3: TGTGCCAGCAGCTTATCGGCGGGGGAGCCGACTTCTAGCACAGATACGCAGTATTTT.

The chain carries TRBV6-1 and TRBJ2-5, with TRBD1 identical over 7 bases. The CDR3 loop spans 19 amino acids. The ends lost 6 bases at V and 0 bases at J; junction bases unmatched: 19. Per germline, CDR1 MNHNS and CDR2 SASEGT. This chain's CDR3 is CASRILPSTGAAYQETQYF. CDR3 sequence (DNA): TGTGCCAGCAGGATTTTACCTAGTACAGGGGCCGCGTACCAAGAGACCCAGTACTTC.

The chain joins TRBV10-3 to TRBJ2-1; tentative D call: TRBD2 (5 bases). Trimming took off 10 bases at V and 4 bases at J, with 11 bases between the two ends. In germline, CDR1 is ENHRY, CDR2 SYGVKD. CDR3 size: 12 residues. The CDR3 here is CATSGEYNEQFF. The CDR3 region has the DNA TGTGCCACCTCCGGGGAGTACAATGAGCAGTTCTTC.

The chain uses TRBV10-3 and TRBJ1-1, with 11 bases lining up with TRBD1. V lost 4 bases, J lost 5 bases, and 3 bases stayed unmatched. CDR3 size: 14 residues. Per germline, CDR1 ENHRY and CDR2 SYGVKD. CDR3 DNA: TGTGCCATCAGTGGAGGGACAGGGGGTACTGAAGCTTTCTTT. Translated: CAISGGTGGTEAFF.

With respect to this clonotype: Just one base apart from a much larger clone, this may be a read error. This chain joins TRBV4-3 and TRBJ2-3; 8 positions match TRBD2. CDR3 length: 14 residues. Germline assignment: CDR1 LGHNA and CDR2 YSLEER. Trimming took 4 bases from V and 4 from J; bases not matched to a gene: 4. The CDR3 reads CASSRDGGADTQYF. The CDR3 coding sequence is TGCGCCAGCAGCCGTGACGGGGGGGCAGATACGCAGTATTTT.

The sample holds a few counts of this clonotype. The chain has TRBV6-6 and TRBJ2-5, with a possible D match to TRBD2 (6 bases). The CDR3 loop spans 15 amino acids. The ends were cut back, 4 bases at V and 3 bases at J, with 15 bases in the middle. The germline CDR1 and CDR2 sequences are MNHNY and SVGAGI (reference sequence). The CDR3 DNA reads as TGTGCCAGCAGTTGGGGGTTAGCGGCTGAAGAGACCCAGTACTTC. Residues: CASSWGLAAEETQYF.

In its sample, this clonotype was seen a few times. The genes are TRBV6-1 and TRBJ2-7; 10 positions agree with TRBD1. The CDR3 is 13 residues long. V lost 7 bases, J lost 5 bases, and 5 bases stayed unmatched. From germline, CDR1 is MNHNS and CDR2 SASEGT. In DNA, the CDR3 is TGTGCCAGCAAAGCCGGGACAGGGGACGAGCAGTACTTC. Protein sequence: CASKAGTGDEQYF.

J is TRBJ2-1 and V is TRBV20-1, with 11 positions matching TRBD2. The CDR3 has 15 residues. CDR1 is DFQATT and CDR2 is SNEGSKA in the germline V gene (reference sequence). V lost 0 bases to trimming and J lost 4 bases; unmatched junction nucleotides: 2. The CDR3: CSARELAGGYNEQFF. As DNA, the CDR3 is TGCAGTGCTAGAGAGCTAGCGGGGGGTTACAATGAGCAGTTCTTC.

The chain links TRBV20-1 to TRBJ2-1; TRBD2 agrees at 10 bases. CDR3 length: 13 residues. The J segment lost 7 bases and the V segment lost 2 bases, leaving 2 bases of the junction unmatched. The germline V gene has CDR1 DFQATT and CDR2 SNEGSKA (reference sequence). The CDR3 sequence: CSARPSGRNEQFF. In DNA, the CDR3 is TGCAGTGCTAGACCTAGCGGGAGAAATGAGCAGTTCTTC.

This clonotype was detected a few times. V usage is TRBV29-1 and J usage is TRBJ1-2; no clear D gene. The CDR3 is 11 amino acids. From germline, CDR1 is SQVTM and CDR2 ANQGSEA. V was pared by 7 bases and J by 4 bases, with 10 bases between. The CDR3 region has the DNA TGCAGCGCGGTTGAGGGCTATGGCTACACCTTC. Protein: CSAVEGYGYTF. The full variable domain, with the rest looked up from reference TRBV29-1 and TRBJ1-2, is SAVISQKPSRDICQRGTSLTIQCQVDSQVTMMFWYRQQPGQSLTLIATANQGSEATYESGFVIDKFPISRPNLTFSTLTVSNMSPEDSSIYLCSAVEGYGYTFGSGTRLTVV.

This chain connects TRBV11-2 to TRBJ2-5, with D possibly TRBD1 on 6 matching bases. The CDR3 totals 14 residues. The germline CDR1 and CDR2 sequences are SGHAT and FQNNGV. V dropped 3 bases and J dropped 12 bases, with 20 bases sitting between them. For the CDR3, the DNA is TGTGCCAGCAGCTTGGGCAGGCAGGGGCGTGTGGAGTACTTC. It encodes CASSLGRQGRVEYF.

This clonotype showed up many times. The chain combines TRBV4-2 with TRBJ2-2; no clear D gene. The V end lost 0 bases, the J end lost 2 bases, and 13 bases lay between the germline ends. This CDR3 is 17 amino acids long. In germline, CDR1 is LGHNA, CDR2 YNFKEQ. As DNA, the CDR3 is TGTGCCAGCAGCCAAGAAGGCTGGAACCTAAACACCGGGGAGCTGTTTTTT. It codes for CASSQEGWNLNTGELFF.

This clonotype was detected only a few times. V and J are TRBV20-1 and TRBJ1-5, with D uncertain. Germline V gives CDR1 DFQATT, CDR2 SNEGSKA (reference sequence). V was clipped by 7 bases and J by 10 bases, with 11 bases between them. The CDR3 consists of 10 residues. The CDR3 loop reads CSVGVSPQHF. The DNA of the CDR3 is TGCAGTGTGGGCGTTTCCCCCCAGCATTTT.